A single sample is the source of the 20 T cell receptor beta chains below, sequenced in a study of read filtering for tumor transcriptome and immune sequencing. Molecular barcoded adaptors covering alpha/delta and beta/gamma chains were used on approximately 400 ng RNA. TCRdb passed the reads through MiXCR, listing each CDR3 protein once. The profile covers 57,000 or so distinct CDR3 sequences, with 15% to 25% appearing a single time and 11% to 15% taken by the ten largest. Sequenced sample: a population of CD138-negative cells sorted from bone marrow. These receptors came from a donor over 35 with multiple myeloma.

The V call is TRBV28, the J call TRBJ1-2; D is possibly TRBD1 (5 bases). Germline CDR1 MDHEN, CDR2 SYDVKM. CDR3 size: 14 residues. Trimming took off 3 bases at V and 7 bases at J, with 15 bases between the two ends. CDR3 sequence reads: CASSFPGPGFGYTF. The CDR3 DNA follows: TGTGCCAGCAGTTTCCCCGGGCCAGGGTTTGGCTACACCTTC.

This clonotype was seen ten or more times. This chain connects TRBV20-1 to TRBJ1-1; maybe TRBD1 (5 bases). The CDR3 runs 14 residues. Germline V lookup: CDR1 DFQATT, CDR2 SNEGSKA (reference sequence). V was trimmed by 6 bases and J by 1 base, leaving 15 bases between them. This chain's CDR3 is CSAPRQLQNTEAFF. The CDR3, as DNA: TGCAGTGCGCCTCGACAGCTACAGAACACTGAAGCTTTCTTT.

At least ten counts were recorded for this clonotype. The V call is TRBV6-6, the J call TRBJ2-1, with 9 positions matching TRBD2. Germline assignment: CDR1 MNHNY and CDR2 SVGAGI (reference sequence). The CDR3 length is 14 residues. V dropped 6 bases and J dropped 5; count of bases not matched to a gene: 5. The CDR3 nucleotides read TGTGCCAGCAGAGTAGCGGGAGACAACAATGAGCAGTTCTTC. Residues: CASRVAGDNNEQFF.

The chain combines TRBV28 with TRBJ1-4; the D is unclear. The CDR3 sequence is 15 residues long. Between the trimmed V and J ends, which lost 2 bases and 8 bases, there was a span of 15 bases. Germline CDR1 reads MDHEN; CDR2 reads SYDVKM. In nucleotides, the CDR3 is TGTGCCAGCAGTTTACCGACCAGACCCCTCGAAAAACTGTTTTTT. Protein sequence: CASSLPTRPLEKLFF.

This clonotype was recorded many times. J is TRBJ2-5 and V is TRBV14; either TRBD1 or TRBD2 may fit D (5 bases each). Between the trimmed V and J ends, which lost 4 bases and 7 bases, there was a span of 10 bases. CDR1 SGHDN and CDR2 FVKESK come from the germline V gene. CDR3 length: 12 residues. CDR3 nucleotides: TGTGCCAGCAGCCCGGGACCGGGGACCCAGTACTTC. Its protein product is CASSPGPGTQYF.

A remark on this clonotype: With a much larger clone just one base away, this may be a read error. V usage is TRBV2 and J usage is TRBJ2-2; TRBD2 aligns across 7 bases. Trimming took 7 bases from V and 6 from J; bases not matched to a gene: 5. The CDR3 has 13 residues. Germline V gene lookup returns CDR1 SNHLY and CDR2 FYNNEI. CDR3: CASTLGRSGELFF. The CDR3 DNA is TGTGCCAGCACCCTCGGGAGGTCCGGGGAGCTGTTTTTT.

A note on this clonotype: This may arise from a read error, as a much more abundant clone is one base away. The chain has TRBV10-3 and TRBJ2-5, with D perhaps TRBD1 (6 bases). From germline, CDR1 is ENHRY and CDR2 SYGVKD. This CDR3 is built from 12 residues. CDR3 residues: CAIRTDQEAQYF. CDR3 coding DNA: TGTGCCATACGGACAGACCAAGAGGCCCAGTACTTC.

This clonotype came up a few times. Without the conserved terminal phenylalanine or tryptophan, this CDR3 likely stems from a read error. CDR3 sequence reads: CASSLDGQAYNEQFL. CDR3 sequence (DNA): TGCGCCAGCAGCTTGGACGGACAGGCCTACAATGAGCAGTTCCTC. The chain joins TRBV5-1 to TRBJ2-1; TRBD1 matches 7 bases. The V and J ends lost 0 bases and 2 bases, in that order; junction bases with no gene match: 2. The CDR3 runs 15 residues. Germline V gene sequence: CDR1 SGHRS, CDR2 YFSETQ.

This clonotype has at least ten counts. This rearrangement joins TRBV10-3 to TRBJ2-1; 10 bases map to TRBD2. Germline V gives CDR1 ENHRY, CDR2 SYGVKD. J lost 8 bases, V lost 0 bases, and 7 bases had no gene match. The CDR3 is 16 amino acids. This CDR3 is CAISESLAGVRDEQFF. CDR3 DNA: TGTGCCATCAGTGAGTCCCTAGCGGGAGTGAGAGATGAGCAGTTCTTC.

This clonotype has at least ten counts. This chain connects TRBV7-9 to TRBJ2-2; TRBD1 matches at 7 bases. The V gene's germline CDR1 is SEHNR and CDR2 FQNEAQ (reference sequence). The CDR3 extends over 18 amino acids. V shed 4 bases and J 4 bases; nucleotides not matched to a gene: 15. DNA for the CDR3: TGTGCCAGCAGCTCCCCCCGGAACAGGGGCGCTTTCACCGGGGAGCTGTTTTTT. Its translation is CASSSPRNRGAFTGELFF.

With respect to this clonotype: This may arise from a read error, as a much more abundant clone is one base away. The chain's CDR3 is CAGSSTGGNTGELFF. CDR3 DNA: TGTGCCGGTAGTTCGACAGGGGGGAACACCGGGGAGCTGTTTTTT. The chain joins TRBV19 to TRBJ2-2; 9 nucleotides match TRBD1. The CDR3 covers 15 residues. Looked up from germline, CDR1 is LNHDA and CDR2 is SQIVND (reference sequence). Full variable domain (outside the CDR3, taken from reference TRBV19 and TRBJ2-2): DGGITQSPKYLFRKEGQNVTLSCEQNLNHDAMYWYRQDPGQGLRLIYYSQIVNDFQKGDIAEGYSVSREKKESFPLTVTSAQKNPTAFYLCAGSSTGGNTGELFFGEGSRLTVL.

Many counts were recorded for this clonotype. The chain is built from TRBV5-1 and TRBJ2-5; maybe TRBD2 (5 bases). The CDR3 totals 13 residues. Germline V gene sequence: CDR1 SGHRS, CDR2 YFSETQ. V was pared by 2 bases and J by 2 bases, with 7 bases between. CDR3 loop: CASSFGGQETQYF. CDR3 in DNA: TGCGCCAGCAGCTTTGGCGGGCAAGAGACCCAGTACTTC.

Only a few counts were recorded for this clonotype. This may be a read error, as it is one base from a much larger clone. This chain joins TRBV28 and TRBJ2-3, with D possibly matching TRBD1 (5 bases). The CDR3 is made up of 12 amino acids. CDR1 and CDR2 (germline): MDHEN, SYDVKM. CDR3 nucleotides: TGTGCCAGCCGGTACACCACAGGTACGCAGTATTTT. Amino acids: CASRYTTGTQYF.

The table lists this clonotype with many counts. This chain links TRBV29-1 with TRBJ1-5; D is unclear. CDR3 length equals 12 residues. V dropped 6 bases and J dropped 0 bases, with 6 bases sitting between them. CDR1 is SQVTM, CDR2 ANQGSEA, per germline. CDR3 sequence reads: CSVGNSNQPQHF. CDR3 in DNA: TGCAGCGTGGGAAATAGCAATCAGCCCCAGCATTTT.

As concerns this clonotype: A single base separates this from a much larger clone, so it may be a read error. The chain is built from TRBV6-6 and TRBJ2-5; D is unclear. Trimming removed 5 bases from V and 2 bases from J, with 9 bases in between. The CDR3 sequence is 13 residues long. Per germline, CDR1 MNHNY and CDR2 SVGAGI (reference sequence). DNA of the CDR3: TGTGCCAGCAGTCACGGGCAGCAAGAGACCCAGTACTTC. Translating gives CASSHGQQETQYF.

This clonotype was recorded many times. The V gene is TRBV12-3 or TRBV12-4, the J gene TRBJ2-3; 8 nucleotides match TRBD1. With 6 bases clipped from V and 4 bases from J, the junction kept 3 bases outside the gene matches. This CDR3 spans 13 amino acids. In nucleotides, the CDR3 is TGTGCCAGCAGACGACAGGGGCCAGATACGCAGTATTTT. It yields the protein CASRRQGPDTQYF.

This clonotype was counted many times. This rearrangement joins TRBV7-2 to TRBJ2-3; D not certain. This CDR3 has 14 residues. V was pared by 7 bases and J by 6 bases, with 17 bases between. Per the germline V gene, CDR1 is SGHTA and CDR2 is FQGNSA. The CDR3 sequence is CASTITDVPDTQYF. The CDR3 nucleotides are TGTGCCAGCACTATCACGGACGTCCCGGATACGCAGTATTTT.

Many counts were recorded for this clonotype. V gene TRBV29-1 combines with J gene TRBJ1-1, with TRBD1 identical over 8 bases. The germline V gene has CDR1 SQVTM and CDR2 ANQGSEA. This CDR3 is built from 14 residues. V shed 2 bases and J 8 bases; nucleotides not matched to a gene: 10. The DNA of the CDR3 is TGCAGCGTTGAACTCAGGGGGCGTTATGTAGAAGCTTTCTTT. Its protein is CSVELRGRYVEAFF.

This clonotype was seen repeatedly, ten times or more. This rearrangement joins TRBV20-1 to TRBJ2-7, with D perhaps given as TRBD1 or TRBD2 (5 bases each). V was cut by 7 bases and J by 3 bases, with 19 bases left in between. CDR1 is DFQATT and CDR2 is SNEGSKA in the germline V gene (reference sequence). The CDR3 consists of 14 residues. The CDR3 DNA follows: TGCAGTGGAAATCCGGCCCGGGGCGGCTACGAGCAGTACTTC. It specifies CSGNPARGGYEQYF.

With respect to this clonotype: This may stem from a read error, because a much larger clone lies one nucleotide away. V and J are TRBV29-1 and TRBJ2-3, with 7 bases aligning to TRBD1. Germline V lookup: CDR1 SQVTM, CDR2 ANQGSEA. The CDR3 spans 11 residues. The CDR3, as DNA: TGCGGCGTTGTAGGGGGCAGTACGCAGTATTTT. Protein product: CGVVGGSTQYF.